This TCR beta chain stems from a study of control samples from healthy donors and cancer patients (TCRdb year 2020). Comments on this clone: Its antigen is not yet known. Base qualities are missing; no much larger clone stands one base away.

Ends trimmed: V by 6 bases, J by 3 bases; bases unmatched to a gene: 5. The CDR3 covers 15 residues, taking in both the cysteine and the phenylalanine. The CDR3 DNA has 45 bases and is translated from base 1. For CDR1 and CDR2, the germline V gene lists SNHLY and FYNNEI. Libraries were constructed by the immunoSEQ multiplex PCR assay. The table comes from immuneACCESS by way of TCRdb, which keeps in-frame sequences with V and J called. Part of the clones is missing from these tables; in studies checked, under half for an unresolved V gene and the rest for unknown reasons. This sample holds tens of thousands of clones; 80% were observed only once. 10% of the sample goes to the ten largest clones.

The V gene is TRBV2 and the J gene is TRBJ2-5, with 12 middle bases fitting TRBD2. Sample: blood. The receptor was isolated from an older man in good health. The CDR3 region has the sequence CASRVRLAGEETQYF. The DNA sequence is TGTGCCAGCAGGGTGCGACTAGCGGGAGAAGAGACCCAGTACTTC. The full variable domain, with segments outside the CDR3 supplied by the reference TRBV2 and TRBJ2-5 proteins, appears as EPEVTQTPSHQVTQMGQEVILRCVPISNHLYFYWYRQILGQKVEFLVSFYNNEISEKSEIFDDQFSVERPDGSNFTLKIRSTKLEDSAMYFCASRVRLAGEETQYFGPGTRLLVL.